These T cell receptor beta chains were read from a single sample in a study of blood T cell repertoires in COVID-19. Sequencing was performed with immunoSEQ multiplex PCR; in TCRdb, only in-frame clones are kept and a portion is missing. The sample has about 220,000 clones, around 88% seen once; the top ten hold about 2.3%. Sequencing used PBMCs or T cells enriched from blood (not recorded which). Receptors were obtained from a middle-aged woman with acute COVID-19. CDR3s include the opening cysteine and the closing phenylalanine or tryptophan. D genes are given only for firm matches. Only some rows state a clone size, as once, few, many or a class for expanded clones.

CDR3nt,CDR3aa,d_gene,abundance,j_gene,v_gene
TGTGCCAGCAGCTTGGCTTGGGGGGGCGGTGAAGCTTTCTTT,CASSLAWGGGEAFF,NA,NA,TRBJ1-1,TRBV5-4
TGTGCCAGCTCACCAGAGGGTCGGGTGGGCTACACCTTC,CASSPEGRVGYTF,NA,NA,TRBJ1-2,TRBV18
TGCGCCAGCAGCACCGGGACTAGCGTCGATGAGCAGTTCTTC,CASSTGTSVDEQFF,TRBD2,NA,TRBJ2-1,TRBV5-1
TGTGCCAGCAGTAGAACGACAGGGACTGAAGCTTTCTTT,CASSRTTGTEAFF,TRBD1,NA,TRBJ1-1,TRBV27
TGTGCCGGACAGGGCTTGAACTATGGCTACACCTTC,CAGQGLNYGYTF,TRBD1,NA,TRBJ1-2,TRBV7-2
TGTGCCAGCAGTCCGACTTCCACCGCGAACACCGGGGAGCTGTTTTTT,CASSPTSTANTGELFF,NA,NA,TRBJ2-2,TRBV5-4
TGTGCCAGCAGCTTCCTAGCGGGGGCCCAACAAGGGGAGCTGTTTTTT,CASSFLAGAQQGELFF,TRBD2,NA,TRBJ2-2,TRBV7-2
TGTGCCAGCAGCCCCGACCCGGGAGATAGCTATGGCTACACCTTC,CASSPDPGDSYGYTF,NA,NA,TRBJ1-2,TRBV6-5
TGTGCCAGCTCACCGCCTAAAGAGACCCAGTACTTC,CASSPPKETQYF,NA,NA,TRBJ2-5,TRBV18
TGTGCCAGCAGTGAAACGGGACTAGCGGGGGGCACCGGGGAGCTGTTTTTT,CASSETGLAGGTGELFF,TRBD2,NA,TRBJ2-2,TRBV2
TGTGCCAGCAGCCAACCGGTGGGGCACTCTGGGGCCAACGTCCTGACTTTC,CASSQPVGHSGANVLTF,NA,NA,TRBJ2-6,TRBV4-2
TGTGCCAGCAGTTTATCACTAGCGGGACGGGGGGATACGCAGTATTTT,CASSLSLAGRGDTQYF,TRBD2,NA,TRBJ2-3,TRBV27
TGTGCCAGCAGCCCACTATTGGGACAGGGGGCGGACTATGGCTACACCTTC,CASSPLLGQGADYGYTF,TRBD1,once,TRBJ1-2,TRBV4-2
TGTGCCACCAGTGCTTCAGGGGTCCCCTACAATGAGCAGTTCTTC,CATSASGVPYNEQFF,NA,NA,TRBJ2-1,TRBV24-1
TGTGCCAGCAGCCAATGGACAGTCCTAAAACTGTTTTTT,CASSQWTVLKLFF,NA,NA,TRBJ1-4,TRBV7-2
TGTGCCATCGGGGGGAACTACGGCACAGATACGCAGTATTTT,CAIGGNYGTDTQYF,NA,NA,TRBJ2-3,TRBV10-3
TGCGCCAGCAGCTTGGGATCGACCCGGACAGGCCTCTATGGCTACACCTTC,CASSLGSTRTGLYGYTF,TRBD1,few,TRBJ1-2,TRBV5-1
TGTGCCAGCAGCCTACAGGGGTCGCCCTATGGCTACACCTTC,CASSLQGSPYGYTF,TRBD1,NA,TRBJ1-2,TRBV5-6
TGCGCCAGCAGACGCACAGTAGCGGGAGGAAAGACCGGGGAGCTGTTTTTT,CASRRTVAGGKTGELFF,TRBD2,NA,TRBJ2-2,TRBV23-1
TGTGCCAGCTCACCACGCAGGGGGAGTGATTCACCCCTCCACTTT,CASSPRRGSDSPLHF,TRBD1,NA,TRBJ1-6,TRBV18
TGCGCCAGCAGCCAAGATAGGCTGGGGCGGTATTTT,CASSQDRLGRYF,NA,NA,TRBJ2-3,TRBV4-1
TGCAGCGTTGGAGTAAAGAGCTCTGGAAACACCATATATTTT,CSVGVKSSGNTIYF,NA,NA,TRBJ1-3,TRBV29-1
TGCGCCAGCAGTGAGGCGATGCACAATGAGCAGTTCTTC,CASSEAMHNEQFF,NA,NA,TRBJ2-1,TRBV10-1
TGTGCCAGCAGCTCGGAGCACCCGTGGGTAGAAAGTGCCCAAGAGACCCAGTACTTC,CASSSEHPWVESAQETQYF,NA,NA,TRBJ2-5,TRBV7-8
TGTGCCACCAGCAGACCTGGGGGGGACTCTGGAAACACCATATATTTT,CATSRPGGDSGNTIYF,NA,NA,TRBJ1-3,TRBV15
TGTGCCAGCAGCTTAGGTTCCTACAGCACAGATACGCAGTATTTT,CASSLGSYSTDTQYF,NA,NA,TRBJ2-3,TRBV7-9